The 8 T cell receptor beta chains reported below all come from one sample, sequenced in a study of T cells in Graves' hyperthyroidism and ophthalmopathy. Template material for amplifying TCR beta CDR3 regions consisted of RNA transcripts. TCR CDR3 underwent first-round RT-PCR with the HTBI primer set. In TCRdb, the multiplex PCR reads were re-called with MiXCR into one record per CDR3 protein. The data contain 500,000 to 600,000 distinct CDR3 sequences, just over 45% of them singletons. Sequencing was done on a sample of peripheral blood or thyroid tissue (not recorded which). The source of these receptors is a woman aged 18-29 years with Graves' hyperthyroidism.

V is TRBV14 and J is TRBJ2-3, with 7 nucleotides matching TRBD1. V was clipped by 2 bases and J by 3 bases; unmatched bases: 8. The germline V gene has CDR1 SGHDN and CDR2 FVKESK. This CDR3 has 16 amino acids. This CDR3 reads CASSQKRDSQTDTQYF. The CDR3 DNA follows: TGTGCCAGCAGCCAAAAGAGGGACAGCCAGACAGATACGCAGTATTTT.

The rearrangement uses TRBV12-5 and TRBJ1-2, with D possibly TRBD1 on 5 matching bases. This CDR3 is built from 12 residues. Germline-derived CDR1 and CDR2 are LGHNT and FRNRAP. The CDR3 DNA is TGTGCCAGCACCACCGGGAGGGGAAGCTACACCTTC. This encodes CASTTGRGSYTF.

This clonotype was recorded many times. The chain carries TRBV19 and TRBJ2-2, with unresolved D. The CDR3 has 12 amino acids. V was cut by 2 bases and J by 6 bases, with 4 bases left in between. Per germline, CDR1 LNHDA and CDR2 SQIVND (reference sequence). The CDR3 DNA reads TGTGCCAGTAGTATAAACCCCGGGGAGCTGTTTTTT. Its protein product is CASSINPGELFF.

As concerns this clonotype: It may be a read error: a sequence one base away is much more abundant. The gene calls are TRBV12-3 or TRBV12-4 and TRBJ2-7, with 9 bases lining up with TRBD1. The junction had 3 bases not matched to a gene; V was cut back by 2 bases and J by 4 bases. CDR3 length: 14 amino acids. CDR3 DNA: TGTGCCAGCAGTTTATTGGGGACAGGGTACGAGCAGTACTTC. It translates to CASSLLGTGYEQYF.

This clonotype came up a few times. The chain uses TRBV29-1 and TRBJ2-3; perhaps TRBD1 as D (6 bases). The CDR3 covers 13 residues. The V gene's germline CDR1 is SQVTM and CDR2 ANQGSEA. Trimming pared 4 bases from V and 2 bases from J, leaving 10 bases between. For the CDR3, the DNA is TGCAGCGTTGCAGGGGTTGACACAGATACGCAGTATTTT. Its translation: CSVAGVDTDTQYF.

The chain combines TRBV2 with TRBJ1-3; unclear D gene. The germline gives CDR1 SNHLY, CDR2 FYNNEI. V gave up 1 base and J gave up 7 bases, with 11 bases separating them. This CDR3 spans 14 amino acids. The CDR3 sequence: CASSEVFPGNTIYF. For the CDR3, the DNA is TGTGCCAGCAGTGAAGTGTTTCCGGGGAACACCATATATTTT.

This clonotype is a singleton in its sample. A much larger clone differs from this one at a single base, so this may be a read error. The chain has TRBV5-1 and TRBJ2-7; the D gene could be TRBD1 or TRBD2 (5 bases each). Germline V CDR1 and CDR2: SGHRS, YFSETQ. The CDR3 is made up of 14 amino acids. The CDR3 region is CASSRDEGILEQHF. CDR3 sequence (DNA): TGCGCCAGCAGCCGGGACGAGGGTATACTGGAGCAGCACTTC.

This clonotype was counted at least ten times. This sequence joins TRBV6-5 and TRBJ1-2, with 8 bases aligning to TRBD1. In germline, CDR1 is MNHEY, CDR2 SVGAGI. V shed 6 bases, J shed 7 bases, and the junction held 10 bases outside the gene matches. The CDR3 sequence is 14 residues long. DNA of the CDR3: TGTGCCAGCAGGAAACAGGGGGAAGGTAGTGGCTACACCTTC. Its protein is CASRKQGEGSGYTF.